Listed here is a single T cell receptor beta chain. Method: immunoSEQ multiplex PCR; TCRdb's copy keeps in-frame clones and lacks some. Of fewer than 250,000 clones listed, about 85% are singletons. This record comes from a study of blood T cell repertoires in COVID-19. Germline values: CDR1 MNHEY, CDR2 SVGAGI. V was clipped by 2 bases and J by 5 bases, with 12 bases between them. CDR3 length: 14 residues. The sequence was collected from a man aged 25 to 40 who had recovered from COVID-19. Input material: PBMCs or T cells enriched from blood (not recorded which). V gene TRBV6-5 combines with J gene TRBJ1-2, with D possibly TRBD1 on 5 matching bases. CDR3 loop: CASSYQGGKYGYTF. DNA of the CDR3: TGTGCCAGCAGTTACCAGGGAGGGAAGTATGGCTACACCTTC.